The entry below describes one TCR beta chain. The germline V gene encodes CDR1 SGHRS and CDR2 YFSETQ. The length of the CDR3 is 14 residues. Between the trimmed V and J ends, which lost 0 bases and 3 bases, there was a span of 8 bases. The sample originates from a study of T cell responses to AZD1222 COVID-19 vaccine. Study-wide background: Pooling of second doses given at about 4 or about 12 weeks was done.

Here immunoSEQ multiplex PCR was the method, and the copy in TCRdb shows in-frame clones only, minus some. This table holds some 100,000 clones, about 89% found once. The source is an adult in good health. The J gene is TRBJ2-3, the V gene TRBV5-1, with a tentative D call TRBD1 (5 bases). The sample consisted of peripheral blood, taken on day 0 of AZD1222 vaccination. CDR3 protein: CASSLDRGTDTQYF. In nucleotides, the CDR3 is TGCGCCAGCAGCTTGGATAGGGGAACAGATACGCAGTATTTT. Full variable domain (outside the CDR3, taken from reference TRBV5-1 and TRBJ2-3): KAGVTQTPRYLIKTRGQQVTLSCSPISGHRSVSWYQQTPGQGLQFLFEYFSETQRNKGNFPGRFSGRQFSNSRSEMNVSTLELGDSALYLCASSLDRGTDTQYFGPGTRLTVL.